The sequence of this T cell receptor (beta chain) was determined in a study of T cell responses to AZD1222 COVID-19 vaccine. The CDR3 runs to 16 residues. V lost 0 bases, J lost 2 bases, and 13 bases lay in between. Germline V gene data show CDR1 as SGDLS and CDR2 as YYNGEE. Some clones are missing from TCRdb's copy, which holds only in-frame ones; the method was immunoSEQ multiplex PCR. The sample has about 180,000 clones, around nine tenths seen once. The specimen comprised peripheral blood, sampled on day 0 of AZD1222 vaccination. This receptor was obtained from an adult in good health. V and J are TRBV9 and TRBJ2-3; D not resolved. DNA of the CDR3: TGTGCCAGCAGCGTAGAAGATACCTCGGTCACAGATACGCAGTATTTT. Translating it yields CASSVEDTSVTDTQYF.